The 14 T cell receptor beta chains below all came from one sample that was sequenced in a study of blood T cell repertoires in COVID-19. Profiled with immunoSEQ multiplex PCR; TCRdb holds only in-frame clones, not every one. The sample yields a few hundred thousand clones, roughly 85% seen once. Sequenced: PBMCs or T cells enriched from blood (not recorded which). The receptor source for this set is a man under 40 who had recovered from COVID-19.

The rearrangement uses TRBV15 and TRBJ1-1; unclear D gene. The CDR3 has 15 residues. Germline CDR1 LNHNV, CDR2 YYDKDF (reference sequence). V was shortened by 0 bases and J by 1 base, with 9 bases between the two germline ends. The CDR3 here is CATSRDQEGNTEAFF. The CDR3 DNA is TGTGCCACCAGCAGAGATCAGGAGGGGAACACTGAAGCTTTCTTT. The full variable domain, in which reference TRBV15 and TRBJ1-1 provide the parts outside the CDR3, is DAMVIQNPRYQVTQFGKPVTLSCSQTLNHNVMYWYQQKSSQAPKLLFHYYDKDFNNEADTPDNFQSRRPNTSFCFLDIRSPGLGDTAMYLCATSRDQEGNTEAFFGQGTRLTVV.

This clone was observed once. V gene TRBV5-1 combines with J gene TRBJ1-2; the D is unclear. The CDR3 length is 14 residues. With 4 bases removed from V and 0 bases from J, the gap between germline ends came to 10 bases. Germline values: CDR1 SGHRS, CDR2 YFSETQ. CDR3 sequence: CASSQDSTNYGYTF. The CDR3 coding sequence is TGCGCCAGCAGCCAGGACTCGACTAACTATGGCTACACCTTC.

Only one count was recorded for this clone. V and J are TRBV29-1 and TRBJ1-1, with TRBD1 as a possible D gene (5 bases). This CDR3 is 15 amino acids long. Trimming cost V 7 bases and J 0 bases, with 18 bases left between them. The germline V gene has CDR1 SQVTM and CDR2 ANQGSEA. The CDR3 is CSAGPGWGMNTEAFF. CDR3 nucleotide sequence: TGCAGCGCTGGTCCAGGGTGGGGCATGAACACTGAAGCTTTCTTT.

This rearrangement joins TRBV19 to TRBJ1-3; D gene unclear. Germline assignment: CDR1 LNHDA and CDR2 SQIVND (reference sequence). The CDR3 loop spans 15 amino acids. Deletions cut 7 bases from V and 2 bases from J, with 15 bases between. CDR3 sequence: CASTTSGIAGNTIYF. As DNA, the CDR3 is TGTGCCAGTACCACATCGGGAATAGCTGGAAACACCATATATTTT.

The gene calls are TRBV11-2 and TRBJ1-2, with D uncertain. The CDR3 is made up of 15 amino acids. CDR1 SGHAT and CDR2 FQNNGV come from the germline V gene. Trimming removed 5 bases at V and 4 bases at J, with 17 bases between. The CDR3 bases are TGTGCCAGCAGCAATCCGTACACAGCATCCTATGGCTACACCTTC. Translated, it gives CASSNPYTASYGYTF.

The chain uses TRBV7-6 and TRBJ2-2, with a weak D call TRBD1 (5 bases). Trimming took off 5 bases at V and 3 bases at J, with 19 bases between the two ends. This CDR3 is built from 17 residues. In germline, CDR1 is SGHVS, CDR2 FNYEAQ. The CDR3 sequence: CASSRRGAGQDTGELFF. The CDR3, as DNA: TGTGCCAGCAGCCGAAGAGGAGCAGGGCAAGACACCGGGGAGCTGTTTTTT.

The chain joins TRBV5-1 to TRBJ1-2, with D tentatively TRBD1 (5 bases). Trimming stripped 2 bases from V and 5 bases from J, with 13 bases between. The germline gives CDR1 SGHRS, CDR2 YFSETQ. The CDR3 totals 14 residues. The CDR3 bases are TGCGCCAGCAGCTTCGGGGAGGGGAGGTATGGCTACACCTTC. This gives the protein CASSFGEGRYGYTF.

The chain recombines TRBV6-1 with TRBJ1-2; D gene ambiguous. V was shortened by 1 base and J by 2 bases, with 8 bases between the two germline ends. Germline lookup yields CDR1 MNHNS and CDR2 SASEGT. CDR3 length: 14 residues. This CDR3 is CASSEDGLNYGYTF. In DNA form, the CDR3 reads TGTGCCAGCAGTGAAGACGGTCTCAACTATGGCTACACCTTC.

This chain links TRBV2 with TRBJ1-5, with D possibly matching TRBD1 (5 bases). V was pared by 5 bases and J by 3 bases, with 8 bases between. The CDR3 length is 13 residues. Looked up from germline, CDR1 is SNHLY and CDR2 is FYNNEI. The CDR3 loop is CASSSDTNQPQHF. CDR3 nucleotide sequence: TGTGCCAGCAGTTCGGACACCAATCAGCCCCAGCATTTT.

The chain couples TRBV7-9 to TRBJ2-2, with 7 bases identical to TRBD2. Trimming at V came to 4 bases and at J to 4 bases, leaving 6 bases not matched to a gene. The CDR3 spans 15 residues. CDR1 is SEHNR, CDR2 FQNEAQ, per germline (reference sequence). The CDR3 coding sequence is TGTGCCAGCAGCTCGCAGCGGGGCACCACCGGGGAGCTGTTTTTT. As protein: CASSSQRGTTGELFF.

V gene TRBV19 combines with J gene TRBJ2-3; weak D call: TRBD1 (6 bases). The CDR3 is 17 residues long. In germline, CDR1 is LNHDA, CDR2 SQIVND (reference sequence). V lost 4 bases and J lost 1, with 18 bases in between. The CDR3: CASSRTGADRRTDTQYF. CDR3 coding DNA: TGTGCCAGTAGTAGGACGGGTGCGGACAGACGCACAGATACGCAGTATTTT. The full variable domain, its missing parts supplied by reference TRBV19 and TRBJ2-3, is DGGITQSPKYLFRKEGQNVTLSCEQNLNHDAMYWYRQDPGQGLRLIYYSQIVNDFQKGDIAEGYSVSREKKESFPLTVTSAQKNPTAFYLCASSRTGADRRTDTQYFGPGTRLTVL.

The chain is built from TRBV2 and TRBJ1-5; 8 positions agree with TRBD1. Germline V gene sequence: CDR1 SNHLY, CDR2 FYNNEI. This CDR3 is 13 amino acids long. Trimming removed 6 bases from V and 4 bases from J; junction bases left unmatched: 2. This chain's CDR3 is CASSRTGNQPQHF. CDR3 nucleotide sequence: TGTGCCAGCAGCCGGACAGGGAATCAGCCCCAGCATTTT.

The chain's CDR3 is CASVSGTEAFF. Written as DNA, the CDR3 is TGTGCCAGCGTCAGTGGCACTGAAGCTTTCTTT. The genes are TRBV12-3 or TRBV12-4 and TRBJ1-1; D is unresolved. With 8 bases removed from V and 4 bases from J, the gap between germline ends came to 8 bases. This CDR3 comprises 11 residues.

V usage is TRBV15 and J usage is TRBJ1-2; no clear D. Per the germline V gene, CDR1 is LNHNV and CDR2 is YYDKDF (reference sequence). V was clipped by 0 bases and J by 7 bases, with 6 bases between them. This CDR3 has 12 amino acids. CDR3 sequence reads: CATSREGGGYTF. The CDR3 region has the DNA TGTGCCACCAGCAGAGAGGGAGGTGGCTACACCTTC.